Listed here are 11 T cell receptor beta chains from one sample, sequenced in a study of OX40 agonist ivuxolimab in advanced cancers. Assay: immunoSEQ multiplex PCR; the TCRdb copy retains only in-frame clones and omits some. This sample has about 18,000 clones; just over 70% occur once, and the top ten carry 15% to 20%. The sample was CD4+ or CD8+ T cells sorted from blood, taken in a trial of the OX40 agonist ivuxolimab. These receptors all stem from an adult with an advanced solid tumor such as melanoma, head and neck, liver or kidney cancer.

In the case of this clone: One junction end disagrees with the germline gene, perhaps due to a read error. CDR3 loop: CAITAGLANTDTQYF. The CDR3 DNA is TGTGCCATCACCGCGGGACTAGCGAACACAGATACGCAGTATTTT. This chain uses TRBV10-2 with TRBJ2-3; TRBD2 agrees at 10 bases. Germline CDR1 is WSHSY and CDR2 is SAAADI. The CDR3 loop spans 15 amino acids.

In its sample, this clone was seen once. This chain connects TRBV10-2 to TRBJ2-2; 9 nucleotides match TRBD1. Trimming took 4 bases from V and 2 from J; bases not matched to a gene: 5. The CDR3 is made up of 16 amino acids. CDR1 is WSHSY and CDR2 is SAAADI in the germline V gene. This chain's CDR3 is CASSGRQGGNTGELFF. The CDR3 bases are TGCGCCAGCAGTGGACGACAGGGGGGTAACACCGGGGAGCTGTTTTTT.

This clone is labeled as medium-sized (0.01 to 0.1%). The CDR3 protein is CASSFGLAGASKSSDTQYF. The CDR3 region has the DNA TGTGCCAGCAGTTTCGGACTAGCGGGAGCTTCTAAATCATCAGATACGCAGTATTTT. V gene TRBV28 combines with J gene TRBJ2-3; 13 positions match TRBD2. V dropped 3 bases and J dropped 4; count of bases not matched to a gene: 13. The CDR3 is made up of 19 amino acids. CDR1 and CDR2 from the germline V gene are MDHEN and SYDVKM.

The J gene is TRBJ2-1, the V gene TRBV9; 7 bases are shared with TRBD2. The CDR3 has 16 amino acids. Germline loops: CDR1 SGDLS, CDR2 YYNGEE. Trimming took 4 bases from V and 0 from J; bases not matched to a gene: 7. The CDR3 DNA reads TGTGCCAGCAGCCCTCCTAGCGGAAGCTCCTACAATGAGCAGTTCTTC. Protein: CASSPPSGSSYNEQFF.

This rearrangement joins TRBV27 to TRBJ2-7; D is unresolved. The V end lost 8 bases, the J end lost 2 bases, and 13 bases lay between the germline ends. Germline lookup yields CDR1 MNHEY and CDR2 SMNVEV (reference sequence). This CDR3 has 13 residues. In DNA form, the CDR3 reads TGTGCCAGCCGGTTCGCACAGACCTACGAGCAGTACTTC. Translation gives CASRFAQTYEQYF.

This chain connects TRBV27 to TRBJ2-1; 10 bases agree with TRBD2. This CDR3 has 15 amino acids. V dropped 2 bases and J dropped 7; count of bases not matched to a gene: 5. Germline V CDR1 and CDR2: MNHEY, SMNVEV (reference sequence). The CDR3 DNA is TGTGCCAGCAGTTTAATCCTAGCGGGAGAAAATGAGCAGTTCTTC. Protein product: CASSLILAGENEQFF.

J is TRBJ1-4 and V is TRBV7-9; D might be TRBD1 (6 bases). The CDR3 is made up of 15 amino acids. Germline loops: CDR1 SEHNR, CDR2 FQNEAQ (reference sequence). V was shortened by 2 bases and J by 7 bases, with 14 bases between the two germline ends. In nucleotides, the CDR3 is TGTGCCAGCAGCTTACCGGGGGGCTCGATTGAAAAACTGTTTTTT. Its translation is CASSLPGGSIEKLFF.

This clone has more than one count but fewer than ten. DNA for the CDR3: TGTGCCAGCAGCCCCATAGCGGGAGCAACCTACAATGAGCAGTTCTTC. Its translation is CASSPIAGATYNEQFF. This sequence joins TRBV7-9 and TRBJ2-1; 9 bases map to TRBD2. Per the germline V gene, CDR1 is SEHNR and CDR2 is FQNEAQ (reference sequence). The CDR3 has 16 residues. V gave up 5 bases and J gave up 2 bases; unmatched junction bases: 7.

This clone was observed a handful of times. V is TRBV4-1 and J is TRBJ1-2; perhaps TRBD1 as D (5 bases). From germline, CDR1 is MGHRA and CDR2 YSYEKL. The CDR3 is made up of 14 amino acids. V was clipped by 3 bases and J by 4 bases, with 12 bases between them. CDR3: CASSHLREGYGYTF. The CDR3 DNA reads TGCGCCAGCAGCCACCTCAGGGAAGGCTATGGCTACACCTTC.

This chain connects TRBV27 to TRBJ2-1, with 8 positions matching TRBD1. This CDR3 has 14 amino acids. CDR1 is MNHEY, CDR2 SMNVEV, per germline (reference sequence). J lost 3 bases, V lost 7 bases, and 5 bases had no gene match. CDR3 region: CASNAGQVYNEQFF. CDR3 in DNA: TGTGCCAGCAACGCGGGACAGGTCTACAATGAGCAGTTCTTC.

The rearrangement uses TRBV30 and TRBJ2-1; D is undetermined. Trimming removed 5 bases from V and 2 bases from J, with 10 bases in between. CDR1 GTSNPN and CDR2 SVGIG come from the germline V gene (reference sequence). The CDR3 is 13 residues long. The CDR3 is CAWADTPYNEQFF. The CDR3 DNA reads TGTGCCTGGGCTGATACCCCCTACAATGAGCAGTTCTTC.